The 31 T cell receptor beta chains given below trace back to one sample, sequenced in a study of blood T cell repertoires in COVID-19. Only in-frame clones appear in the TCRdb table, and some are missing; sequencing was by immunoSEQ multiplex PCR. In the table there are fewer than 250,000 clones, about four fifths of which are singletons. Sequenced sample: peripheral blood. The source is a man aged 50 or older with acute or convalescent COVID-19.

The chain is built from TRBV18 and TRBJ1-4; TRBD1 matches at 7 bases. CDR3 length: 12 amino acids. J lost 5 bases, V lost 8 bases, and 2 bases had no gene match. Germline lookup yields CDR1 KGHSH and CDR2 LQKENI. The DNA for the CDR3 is TGTGCCAGCGAGGGGGCGAATGAAAAACTGTTTTTT. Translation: CASEGANEKLFF.

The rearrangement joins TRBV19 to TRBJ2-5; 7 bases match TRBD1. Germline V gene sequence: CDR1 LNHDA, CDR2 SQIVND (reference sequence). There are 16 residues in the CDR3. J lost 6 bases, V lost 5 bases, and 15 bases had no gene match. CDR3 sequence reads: CASSLWGYSGQKTQYF. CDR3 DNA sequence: TGTGCCAGTAGTCTATGGGGGTATTCGGGACAGAAGACCCAGTACTTC.

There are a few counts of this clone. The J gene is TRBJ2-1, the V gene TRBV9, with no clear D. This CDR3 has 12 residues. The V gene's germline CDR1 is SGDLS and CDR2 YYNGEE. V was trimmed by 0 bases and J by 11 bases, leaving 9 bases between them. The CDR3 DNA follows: TGTGCCAGCAGCGTAGACCCGAGAAAGCAGTTCTTC. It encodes CASSVDPRKQFF.

This CDR3 reads CASSNDRSSGANVLTF. The CDR3 nucleotides are TGTGCCAGCAGCAATGACAGGAGCTCTGGGGCCAACGTCCTGACTTTC. The V call is TRBV9, the J call TRBJ2-6; perhaps TRBD1 as D (6 bases). V lost 4 bases, J lost 0 bases, and 11 bases lay in between. The CDR3 runs 16 residues. CDR1 SGDLS and CDR2 YYNGEE come from the germline V gene.

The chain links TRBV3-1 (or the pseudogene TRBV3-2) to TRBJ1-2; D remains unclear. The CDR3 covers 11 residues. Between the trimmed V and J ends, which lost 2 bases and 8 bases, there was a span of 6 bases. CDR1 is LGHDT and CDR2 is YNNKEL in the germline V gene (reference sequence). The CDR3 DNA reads TGTGCCAGCAGCCAAACCAGAGGCTACACCTTC. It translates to CASSQTRGYTF.

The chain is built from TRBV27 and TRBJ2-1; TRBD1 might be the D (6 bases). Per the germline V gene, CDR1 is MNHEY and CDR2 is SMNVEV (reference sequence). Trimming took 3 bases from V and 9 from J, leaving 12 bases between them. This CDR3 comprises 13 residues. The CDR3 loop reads CASSLNRAVEQFF. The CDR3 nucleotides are TGTGCCAGCAGTTTGAACAGGGCGGTTGAGCAGTTCTTC.

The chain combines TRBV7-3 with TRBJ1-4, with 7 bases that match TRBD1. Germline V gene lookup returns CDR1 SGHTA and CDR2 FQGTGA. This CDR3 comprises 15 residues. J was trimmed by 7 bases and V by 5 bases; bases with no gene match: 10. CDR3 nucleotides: TGTGCCAGCAGCCGACAGGGCCGACAGGGTGAAAAACTGTTTTTT. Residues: CASSRQGRQGEKLFF.

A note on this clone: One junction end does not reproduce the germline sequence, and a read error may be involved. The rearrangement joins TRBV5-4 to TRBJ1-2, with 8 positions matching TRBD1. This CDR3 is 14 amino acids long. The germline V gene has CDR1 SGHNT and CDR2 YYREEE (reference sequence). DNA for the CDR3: TGTGTCAGCAGCCTACCAGGGGGCGGAAATGGCTACACCTTC. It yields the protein CVSSLPGGGNGYTF. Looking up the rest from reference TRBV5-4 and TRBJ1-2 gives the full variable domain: ETGVTQSPTHLIKTRGQQVTLRCSSQSGHNTVSWYQQALGQGPQFIFQYYREEENGRGNFPPRFSGLQFPNYSSELNVNALELDDSALYLCVSSLPGGGNGYTFGSGTRLTVV.

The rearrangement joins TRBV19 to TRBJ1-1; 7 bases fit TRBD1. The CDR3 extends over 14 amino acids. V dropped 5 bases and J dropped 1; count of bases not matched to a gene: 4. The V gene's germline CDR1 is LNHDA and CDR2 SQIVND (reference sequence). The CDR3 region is CASSLQGPNTEAFF. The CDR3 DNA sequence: TGTGCCAGTAGTCTACAGGGGCCGAACACTGAAGCTTTCTTT. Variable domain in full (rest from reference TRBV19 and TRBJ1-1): DGGITQSPKYLFRKEGQNVTLSCEQNLNHDAMYWYRQDPGQGLRLIYYSQIVNDFQKGDIAEGYSVSREKKESFPLTVTSAQKNPTAFYLCASSLQGPNTEAFFGQGTRLTVV.

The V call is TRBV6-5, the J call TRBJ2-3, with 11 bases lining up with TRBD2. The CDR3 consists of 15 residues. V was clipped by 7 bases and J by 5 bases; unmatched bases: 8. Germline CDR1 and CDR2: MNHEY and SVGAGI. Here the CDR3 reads CASNRIGLAGDTQYF. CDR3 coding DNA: TGTGCCAGCAATAGAATTGGACTAGCGGGAGATACGCAGTATTTT.

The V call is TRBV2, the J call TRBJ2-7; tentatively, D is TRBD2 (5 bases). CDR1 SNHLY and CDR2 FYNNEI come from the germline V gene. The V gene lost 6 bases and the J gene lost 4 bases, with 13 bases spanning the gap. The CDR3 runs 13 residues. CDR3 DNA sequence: TGTGCCAGCAGAGGCCAGCGGCCATACGAGCAGTACTTC. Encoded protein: CASRGQRPYEQYF. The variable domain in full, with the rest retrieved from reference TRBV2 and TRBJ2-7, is EPEVTQTPSHQVTQMGQEVILRCVPISNHLYFYWYRQILGQKVEFLVSFYNNEISEKSEIFDDQFSVERPDGSNFTLKIRSTKLEDSAMYFCASRGQRPYEQYFGPGTRLTVT.

CDR3 in amino acids: CASSPRRPTMNTEAFF. The DNA of the CDR3 is TGTGCCAGCAGCCCGAGAAGGCCCACTATGAACACTGAAGCTTTCTTT. The chain uses TRBV5-4 and TRBJ1-1; D unresolved. The CDR3 is made up of 16 amino acids. CDR1 is SGHNT, CDR2 YYREEE, per germline (reference sequence). V lost 4 bases and J 0 bases, leaving 16 bases between the germline ends.

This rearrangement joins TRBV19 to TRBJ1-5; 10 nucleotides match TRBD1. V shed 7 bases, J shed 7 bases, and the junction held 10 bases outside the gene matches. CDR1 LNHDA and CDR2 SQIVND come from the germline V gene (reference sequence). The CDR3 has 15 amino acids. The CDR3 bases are TGTGCCAGTACCCCGACCCGGACAGGGGGGCAGCCCCAGCATTTT. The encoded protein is CASTPTRTGGQPQHF.

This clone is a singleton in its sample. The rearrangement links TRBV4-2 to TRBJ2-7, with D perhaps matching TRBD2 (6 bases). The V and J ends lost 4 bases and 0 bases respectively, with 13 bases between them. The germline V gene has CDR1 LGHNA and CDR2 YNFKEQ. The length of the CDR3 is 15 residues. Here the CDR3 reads CASSPGGTGSYEQYF. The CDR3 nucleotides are TGTGCCAGCAGCCCCGGGGGAACTGGCTCCTACGAGCAGTACTTC.

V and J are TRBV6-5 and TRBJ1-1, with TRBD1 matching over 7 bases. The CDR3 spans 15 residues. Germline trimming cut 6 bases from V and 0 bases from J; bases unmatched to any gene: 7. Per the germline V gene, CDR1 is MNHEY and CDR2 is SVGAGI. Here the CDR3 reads CASSFRDSMNTEAFF. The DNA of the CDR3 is TGTGCCAGCAGCTTTAGGGACAGTATGAACACTGAAGCTTTCTTT.

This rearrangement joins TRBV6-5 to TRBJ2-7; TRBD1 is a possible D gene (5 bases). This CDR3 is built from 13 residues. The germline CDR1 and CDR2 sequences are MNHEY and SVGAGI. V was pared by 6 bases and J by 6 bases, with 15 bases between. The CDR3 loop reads CASRPDTLLEQYF. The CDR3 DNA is TGTGCCAGCAGGCCGGACACTCTCCTCGAGCAGTACTTC.

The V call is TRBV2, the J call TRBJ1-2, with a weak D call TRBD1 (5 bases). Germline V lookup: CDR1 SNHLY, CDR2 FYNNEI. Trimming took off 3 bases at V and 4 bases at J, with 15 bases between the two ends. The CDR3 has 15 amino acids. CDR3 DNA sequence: TGTGCCAGCAGTGACCGACAGAATCTCCCCTATGGCTACACCTTC. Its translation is CASSDRQNLPYGYTF. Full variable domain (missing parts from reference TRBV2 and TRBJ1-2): EPEVTQTPSHQVTQMGQEVILRCVPISNHLYFYWYRQILGQKVEFLVSFYNNEISEKSEIFDDQFSVERPDGSNFTLKIRSTKLEDSAMYFCASSDRQNLPYGYTFGSGTRLTVV.

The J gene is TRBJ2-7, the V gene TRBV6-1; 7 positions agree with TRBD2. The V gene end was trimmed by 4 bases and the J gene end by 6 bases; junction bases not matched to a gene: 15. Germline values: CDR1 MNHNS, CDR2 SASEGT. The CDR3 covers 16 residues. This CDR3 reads CASSVEGGEGGAEQYF. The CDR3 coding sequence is TGTGCCAGCAGTGTCGAGGGAGGGGAAGGCGGTGCCGAGCAGTACTTC.

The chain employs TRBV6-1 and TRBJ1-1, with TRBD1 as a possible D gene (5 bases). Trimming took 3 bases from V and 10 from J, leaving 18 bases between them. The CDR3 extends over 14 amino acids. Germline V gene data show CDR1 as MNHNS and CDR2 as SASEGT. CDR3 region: CASSDNPMGGGAFF. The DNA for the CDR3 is TGTGCCAGCAGTGACAACCCAATGGGCGGGGGAGCTTTCTTT.

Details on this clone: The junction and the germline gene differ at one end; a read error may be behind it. CDR3 coding DNA: TGTCCCCGTGATGAGAAACTGTTTTTT. Its protein product is CPRDEKLFF. The chain uses TRBV7-3 and TRBJ1-4; D not certain. Looked up from germline, CDR1 is SGHTA and CDR2 is FQGTGA. This CDR3 is built from 9 residues.

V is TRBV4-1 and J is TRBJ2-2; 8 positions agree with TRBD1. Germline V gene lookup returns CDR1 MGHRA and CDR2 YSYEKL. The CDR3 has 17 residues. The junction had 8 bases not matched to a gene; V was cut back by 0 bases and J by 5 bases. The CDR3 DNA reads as TGCGCCAGCAGCCAAGACCCTGGACAGGGCTCGACCGGGGAGCTGTTTTTT. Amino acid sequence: CASSQDPGQGSTGELFF.

CDR3 loop: CASRATYEQYF. CDR3 nucleotide sequence: TGTGCCAGTAGAGCGACCTACGAGCAGTACTTC. The chain uses TRBV6-1 and TRBJ2-7; no reliable D call. Germline V lookup: CDR1 MNHNS, CDR2 SASEGT. CDR3 length equals 11 residues. Deletions cut 9 bases from V and 2 bases from J, with 8 bases between.

The CDR3 DNA is TGTGCCAGCAGACCGCCACTAGCCCTCAATGAGCAGTTCTTC. Translated: CASRPPLALNEQFF. The chain couples TRBV14 to TRBJ2-1; possible D gene TRBD2, 6 bases. The V end lost 6 bases, the J end lost 6 bases, and 15 bases lay between the germline ends. The CDR3 loop spans 14 amino acids. CDR1 is SGHDN, CDR2 FVKESK, per germline.

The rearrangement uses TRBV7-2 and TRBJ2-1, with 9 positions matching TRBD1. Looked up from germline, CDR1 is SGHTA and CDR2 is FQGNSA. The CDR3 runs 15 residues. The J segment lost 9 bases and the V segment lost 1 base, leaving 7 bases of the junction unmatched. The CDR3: CASSLVGTGQSEQFF. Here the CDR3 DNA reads TGTGCCAGCAGCTTAGTTGGGACAGGGCAAAGTGAGCAGTTCTTC.

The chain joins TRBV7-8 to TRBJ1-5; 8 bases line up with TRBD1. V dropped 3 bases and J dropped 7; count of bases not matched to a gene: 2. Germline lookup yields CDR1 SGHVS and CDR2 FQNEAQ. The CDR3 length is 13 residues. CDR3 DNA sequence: TGTGCCAGCAGCTTCAACAGGGGGCAGCCCCAGCATTTT. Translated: CASSFNRGQPQHF.

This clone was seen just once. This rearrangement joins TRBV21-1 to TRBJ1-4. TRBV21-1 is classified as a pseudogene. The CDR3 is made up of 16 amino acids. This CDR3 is CASSKDGGGRNEKLFF. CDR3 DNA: TGTGCCAGCAGCAAAGATGGAGGAGGGCGCAATGAAAAACTGTTTTTT.

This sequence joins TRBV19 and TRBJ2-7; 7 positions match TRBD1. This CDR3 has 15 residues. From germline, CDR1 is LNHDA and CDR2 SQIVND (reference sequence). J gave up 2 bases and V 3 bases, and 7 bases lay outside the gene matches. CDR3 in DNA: TGTGCCAGTAGTATCGGGCAGGGGGTCGCCTACGAGCAGTACTTC. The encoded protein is CASSIGQGVAYEQYF.

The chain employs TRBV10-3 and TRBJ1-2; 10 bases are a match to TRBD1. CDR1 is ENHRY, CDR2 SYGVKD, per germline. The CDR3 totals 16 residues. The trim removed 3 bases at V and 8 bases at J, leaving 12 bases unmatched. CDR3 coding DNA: TGTGCCATCAGTGAAGCCAGGACAGGGGGTTTTTACGGCTACACCTTC. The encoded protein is CAISEARTGGFYGYTF.

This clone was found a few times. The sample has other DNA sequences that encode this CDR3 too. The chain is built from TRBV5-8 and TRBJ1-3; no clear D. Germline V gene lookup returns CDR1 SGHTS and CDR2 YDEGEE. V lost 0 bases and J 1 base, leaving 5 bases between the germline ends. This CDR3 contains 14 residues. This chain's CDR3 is CASSLGGSGNTIYF. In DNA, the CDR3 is TGTGCCAGCAGCTTGGGAGGGTCTGGAAACACCATATATTTT.

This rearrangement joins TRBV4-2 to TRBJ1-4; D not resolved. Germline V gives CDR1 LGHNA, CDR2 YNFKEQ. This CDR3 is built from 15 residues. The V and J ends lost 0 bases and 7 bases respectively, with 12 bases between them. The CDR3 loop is CASSQDPGRTEKLFF. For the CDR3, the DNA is TGTGCCAGCAGCCAAGATCCGGGGAGGACTGAAAAACTGTTTTTT.

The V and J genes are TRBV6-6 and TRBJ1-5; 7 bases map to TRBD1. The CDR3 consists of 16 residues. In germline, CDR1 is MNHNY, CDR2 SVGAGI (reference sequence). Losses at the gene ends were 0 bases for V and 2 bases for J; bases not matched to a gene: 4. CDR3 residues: CASSYSTGLGNQPQHF. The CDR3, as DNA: TGTGCCAGCAGTTACTCGACAGGGTTGGGCAATCAGCCCCAGCATTTT.